The clone carrying this T cell receptor (beta chain) was recorded once. Its antigen is not identified. The data belong to a study of shared clonotypes between healthy human individuals. Whole-study findings and limits: In general, naive subsets displayed greater estimated richness than memory subsets did. Rarefaction analysis demonstrated incomplete sorted-subset sequencing notwithstanding large depth. The sole specimen, blood, was sampled, and tissue repertoires likely differ.

After removal of 2 bases from V and 6 bases from J, the junction contained 7 bases not matched to a gene. This CDR3 region has 15 residues. CDR1 is SGHRS and CDR2 is YFSETQ in the germline V gene. Profiling relied on immunoSEQ multiplex PCR, and the TCRdb table lists in-frame clones only, not all of them. Among more than 2 million clones listed, more than 90% were seen once. Free of recent acute infections or vaccinations, the donors were healthy HIV-negative adults. The origin of this receptor is a man aged 18 to 30 in good health. Sequenced input: naive CD4+ T cells sorted from blood. The subset is: CD45RA+ positively selected. The chain is built from TRBV5-1 and TRBJ1-3, with TRBD1 matching 8 bases. CDR3 coding DNA: TGCGCCAGCAGCTTCACGACAGGGGCCCAAAACACCATATATTTT. Protein: CASSFTTGAQNTIYF.